Listed below are T cell receptor beta chains from one sample, sequenced in a study of regulatory T cells in long-lasting Graves disease. From the multiplex PCR reads, TCRdb called clonotypes with MiXCR, one entry per CDR3 protein. The sample has 450,000 to 500,000 distinct CDR3 sequences; roughly 17% are singletons. Another study also made use of these data, one on T cells in Graves' hyperthyroidism and ophthalmopathy.

Material: peripheral blood mononuclear cells (PBMCs), obtained at new diagnosis, from a patient treated with antithyroid drugs. All receptors come from a man between 40 and 49 years old with Graves disease. Each CDR3 is given with its conserved first and last residue. The D gene is left open where the match is weak. Only part of the rows carry a size: once, few, many, or a class if the clone is expanded.

D gene: NA; V gene: TRBV20-1; J gene: TRBJ2-3; clone size: few; CDR3 protein: CSAKDGALLTDTQYF; CDR3 DNA: TGCAGTGCCAAGGACGGAGCATTACTCACAGATACGCAGTATTTT
D gene: NA; V gene: TRBV27; J gene: TRBJ2-5; clone size: few; CDR3 protein: CASSFLNAYQETQYF; CDR3 DNA: TGTGCCAGCAGTTTTCTGAATGCTTACCAAGAGACCCAGTACTTC
D gene: NA; V gene: TRBV20-1; J gene: TRBJ2-1; clone size: NA; CDR3 protein: CSARDIGSFYEQFF; CDR3 DNA: TGCAGTGCTAGAGATATCGGGAGTTTCTATGAGCAGTTCTTC
D gene: NA; V gene: TRBV20-1; J gene: TRBJ2-1; clone size: many; CDR3 protein: CSAPDGERGNEQFF; CDR3 DNA: TGCAGTGCCCCTGACGGGGAGAGGGGGAATGAGCAGTTCTTC
D gene: TRBD1; V gene: TRBV4-1; J gene: TRBJ1-2; clone size: few; CDR3 protein: CASSQGWTGGGYTF; CDR3 DNA: TGCGCCAGCAGCCAAGGATGGACAGGGGGCGGCTACACCTTC
D gene: TRBD1; V gene: TRBV12-3/TRBV12-4; J gene: TRBJ1-6; clone size: few; CDR3 protein: CASSGTGEALHF; CDR3 DNA: TGTGCCAGCAGTGGCACAGGGGAAGCCCTCCACTTT
D gene: TRBD2; V gene: TRBV19; J gene: TRBJ2-1; clone size: NA; CDR3 protein: CASSIATTSGTRSSYNEQFF; CDR3 DNA: TGTGCCAGTAGTATAGCTACGACTAGCGGGACCCGGAGCTCCTACAATGAGCAGTTCTTC
D gene: TRBD2; V gene: TRBV30; J gene: TRBJ2-1; clone size: NA; CDR3 protein: CAWSRGQGRTSGNHNEQFF; CDR3 DNA: TGTGCCTGGAGTAGGGGACAGGGTCGGACTAGCGGGAATCACAATGAGCAGTTCTTC
D gene: NA; V gene: TRBV12-3/TRBV12-4; J gene: TRBJ2-7; clone size: many; CDR3 protein: CASSSTSPGDPSYEQYF; CDR3 DNA: TGTGCCAGCAGTTCAACCTCTCCAGGGGACCCATCTTACGAGCAGTACTTC
D gene: NA; V gene: TRBV19; J gene: TRBJ1-2; clone size: NA; CDR3 protein: CASSGVGVGGYGYTF; CDR3 DNA: TGTGCCAGTAGCGGAGTTGGGGTAGGTGGCTATGGCTACACCTTC
D gene: TRBD2; V gene: TRBV19; J gene: TRBJ2-1; clone size: few; CDR3 protein: CASSPDGSLAGNEQFF; CDR3 DNA: TGTGCCAGTAGCCCAGATGGGAGCTTAGCGGGGAATGAGCAGTTCTTC
D gene: NA; V gene: TRBV2; J gene: TRBJ2-1; clone size: many; CDR3 protein: CASSISQGREQFF; CDR3 DNA: TGTGCCAGCAGTATCTCACAGGGTCGCGAGCAGTTCTTC
D gene: TRBD2; V gene: TRBV6-1; J gene: TRBJ2-1; clone size: NA; CDR3 protein: CASKLAGVYPDEQFF; CDR3 DNA: TGTGCCAGCAAACTAGCGGGAGTCTACCCCGATGAGCAGTTCTTC
D gene: NA; V gene: TRBV11-2; J gene: TRBJ1-2; clone size: many; CDR3 protein: CASSRDRGYTF; CDR3 DNA: TGTGCCAGCAGCAGGGACCGGGGCTACACCTTC
D gene: TRBD1; V gene: TRBV7-8; J gene: TRBJ1-3; clone size: many; CDR3 protein: CASSLGQAGNTIYF; CDR3 DNA: TGTGCCAGCAGCTTGGGACAGGCTGGAAACACCATATATTTT
D gene: TRBD1; V gene: TRBV7-2; J gene: TRBJ2-5; clone size: NA; CDR3 protein: CASSFRTGGFGETQYF; CDR3 DNA: TGTGCCAGCAGCTTTCGGACAGGGGGCTTTGGGGAGACCCAGTACTTC
D gene: TRBD2; V gene: TRBV27; J gene: TRBJ2-7; clone size: few; CDR3 protein: CASSFLAGGLEQYF; CDR3 DNA: TGTGCCAGCAGTTTTCTAGCGGGAGGGCTCGAGCAGTACTTC
D gene: TRBD1; V gene: TRBV6-1; J gene: TRBJ1-1; clone size: many; CDR3 protein: CASSQGGTGAEAFF; CDR3 DNA: TGTGCCAGCAGTCAAGGGGGCACGGGCGCTGAAGCTTTCTTT
D gene: NA; V gene: TRBV28; J gene: TRBJ2-5; clone size: many; CDR3 protein: CASSRDTSETQYF; CDR3 DNA: TGTGCCAGCTCACGGGACACTTCGGAGACCCAGTACTTC
D gene: NA; V gene: TRBV27; J gene: TRBJ2-5; clone size: NA; CDR3 protein: CASGSFTRVETQYF; CDR3 DNA: TGTGCCAGCGGTTCCTTCACCAGGGTAGAGACCCAGTACTTC
D gene: TRBD1; V gene: TRBV5-6; J gene: TRBJ2-7; clone size: many; CDR3 protein: CASSMGQGNYEQYF; CDR3 DNA: TGTGCCAGCAGCATGGGACAGGGAAACTACGAGCAGTACTTC
D gene: TRBD2; V gene: TRBV12-3/TRBV12-4; J gene: TRBJ2-6; clone size: few; CDR3 protein: CASTERTSGRAFGANVLTF; CDR3 DNA: TGTGCCAGCACCGAAAGGACTAGCGGGAGGGCCTTTGGGGCCAACGTCCTGACTTTC
D gene: TRBD2; V gene: TRBV4-1; J gene: TRBJ2-1; clone size: many; CDR3 protein: CASSQDGLAVYNEQFF; CDR3 DNA: TGTGCCAGCAGCCAAGATGGGCTAGCGGTCTACAATGAGCAGTTCTTC
D gene: NA; V gene: TRBV10-3; J gene: TRBJ1-1; clone size: few; CDR3 protein: CAISDRGMDMNTEAFF; CDR3 DNA: TGTGCCATCAGTGACAGGGGCATGGACATGAACACTGAAGCTTTCTTT
D gene: TRBD2; V gene: TRBV20-1; J gene: TRBJ2-7; clone size: many; CDR3 protein: CSASGLAGGGYEQYF; CDR3 DNA: TGCAGTGCATCGGGACTAGCGGGAGGGGGGTACGAGCAGTACTTC
D gene: TRBD2; V gene: TRBV7-3; J gene: TRBJ2-1; clone size: many; CDR3 protein: CASSSRWGLPEIYNEQFF; CDR3 DNA: TGTGCCAGCAGCTCCCGCTGGGGACTACCGGAGATATACAATGAGCAGTTCTTC
D gene: NA; V gene: TRBV9; J gene: TRBJ1-6; clone size: few; CDR3 protein: CASSVGRQGNSPLHF; CDR3 DNA: TGTGCCAGCAGCGTAGGCCGGCAGGGGAATTCACCCCTCCACTTT
D gene: TRBD2; V gene: TRBV20-1; J gene: TRBJ2-7; clone size: NA; CDR3 protein: CSARGTSGGYEQYF; CDR3 DNA: TGCAGTGCTCGGGGGACTAGCGGGGGCTACGAGCAGTACTTC
D gene: TRBD1; V gene: TRBV10-1; J gene: TRBJ1-6; clone size: NA; CDR3 protein: CASSVGQGYDSPLHF; CDR3 DNA: TGCGCCAGCAGCGTTGGACAGGGATATGATTCACCCCTCCACTTT
D gene: TRBD1; V gene: TRBV6-9; J gene: TRBJ2-7; clone size: many; CDR3 protein: CTSSYSGLTGDYEQYF; CDR3 DNA: TGTACCAGCAGTTACTCTGGTCTGACAGGGGACTACGAGCAGTACTTC
D gene: NA; V gene: TRBV9; J gene: TRBJ2-3; clone size: few; CDR3 protein: CASSVVGITDTQYF; CDR3 DNA: TGTGCCAGCAGCGTAGTTGGAATCACAGATACGCAGTATTTT
D gene: TRBD2; V gene: TRBV2; J gene: TRBJ2-1; clone size: many; CDR3 protein: CASIAGGSSYNEQFF; CDR3 DNA: TGTGCCAGCATAGCGGGAGGCAGCTCCTACAATGAGCAGTTCTTC
D gene: NA; V gene: TRBV5-6; J gene: TRBJ2-2; clone size: few; CDR3 protein: CASSPIGNTGELFF; CDR3 DNA: TGTGCCAGCAGCCCGATTGGTAACACCGGGGAGCTGTTTTTT
D gene: NA; V gene: TRBV9; J gene: TRBJ1-2; clone size: few; CDR3 protein: CASSADPQNYGYTF; CDR3 DNA: TGTGCCAGCAGCGCGGATCCCCAGAACTATGGCTACACCTTC
D gene: NA; V gene: TRBV29-1; J gene: TRBJ2-3; clone size: many; CDR3 protein: CSVAGRGYTDTQYF; CDR3 DNA: TGCAGCGTTGCGGGGCGGGGATACACAGATACGCAGTATTTT
D gene: NA; V gene: TRBV3-1; J gene: TRBJ2-5; clone size: many; CDR3 protein: CASLQRRGSVETQYF; CDR3 DNA: TGTGCCAGCCTCCAAAGACGGGGCTCGGTAGAGACCCAGTACTTC
D gene: TRBD2; V gene: TRBV7-2; J gene: TRBJ2-1; clone size: NA; CDR3 protein: CASSVRLAGESYNEQFF; CDR3 DNA: TGTGCCAGCAGCGTCCGACTAGCGGGAGAATCCTACAATGAGCAGTTCTTC